The clone carrying this T cell receptor beta chain appeared a single time. These data come from a study of blood T cell repertoires in COVID-19. At the level of the study: Some COVID-19 samples were acute and others convalescent; all came from the United States, Italy and Spain.

How the authors handled the data: Counts of nucleated cells, estimated from reference gene primer amplification, were obtained. Here immunoSEQ multiplex PCR was the method, and the copy in TCRdb shows in-frame clones only, minus some. Clonal size and the V and J genes are those of that table, whereas D and trimming came from the DNA. The sample includes about 330,000 clones, approximately 92% of them seen just once. The V gene lost 2 bases and the J gene lost 0 bases, with 19 bases spanning the gap. This CDR3 contains 19 residues. CDR1 and CDR2 (germline): KGHDR, SFDVKD. Source material: PBMCs or T cells enriched from blood (not recorded which). This clonotype originated in a woman in her 30s who had recovered from COVID-19. The chain has TRBV24-1 and TRBJ1-5, with D hard to call. CDR3 in amino acids: CATSDSPAGRAYSNQPQHF. In DNA form, the CDR3 reads TGTGCCACCAGTGATTCCCCGGCGGGAAGGGCCTATAGCAATCAGCCCCAGCATTTT.